Below are 21 T cell receptor beta chains sequenced from a single sample in a study of blood T cell repertoires in COVID-19. Data came from immunoSEQ multiplex PCR; TCRdb stores just in-frame clones and leaves some out. The data hold some 65,000 clones, with around nine tenths observed a single time. Sequencing used peripheral blood. Receptors were obtained from a woman over 75 with active COVID-19.

This chain uses TRBV14 with TRBJ2-3; possibly TRBD2 for D (6 bases). This CDR3 spans 16 amino acids. The V gene lost 5 bases and the J gene lost 6 bases, with 21 bases spanning the gap. Germline loops: CDR1 SGHDN, CDR2 FVKESK. CDR3 sequence: CASSYRPGSTRDTQYF. CDR3 DNA: TGTGCCAGCAGCTACCGCCCCGGGAGTACGAGGGATACGCAGTATTTT. Full variable domain (missing parts from reference TRBV14 and TRBJ2-3): EAGVTQFPSHSVIEKGQTVTLRCDPISGHDNLYWYRRVMGKEIKFLLHFVKESKQDESGMPNNRFLAERTGGTYSTLKVQPAELEDSGVYFCASSYRPGSTRDTQYFGPGTRLTVL.

The gene calls are TRBV29-1 and TRBJ2-1; 9 nucleotides align to TRBD2. V shed 1 base, J shed 2 bases, and the junction held 0 bases outside the gene matches. The germline V gene has CDR1 SQVTM and CDR2 ANQGSEA. The CDR3 is 14 residues long. CDR3 amino acids: CSVEASGAYNEQFF. In DNA, the CDR3 is TGCAGCGTTGAAGCTAGCGGGGCCTACAATGAGCAGTTCTTC.

The chain uses TRBV7-9 and TRBJ2-1; 13 nucleotides align to TRBD2. The CDR3 sequence is 16 residues long. CDR1 and CDR2 (germline): SEHNR, FQNEAQ (reference sequence). With V trimmed by 5 bases and J by 8 bases, 9 bases remained unmatched. CDR3 DNA: TGTGCCAGCAGCATGGGACTAGCGGGGAACAGGGATGAGCAGTTCTTC. Protein sequence: CASSMGLAGNRDEQFF.

The chain couples TRBV2 to TRBJ1-5; the D gene is possibly TRBD1 (6 bases). The CDR3 is 13 residues long. Germline assignment: CDR1 SNHLY and CDR2 FYNNEI. Trimming took 3 bases from V and 6 from J, leaving 9 bases between them. The CDR3 loop is CASSDRGGQPQHF. The CDR3 nucleotides read TGTGCCAGCAGTGACAGGGGTGGTCAGCCCCAGCATTTT.

V usage is TRBV5-6 and J usage is TRBJ1-2, with 8 positions matching TRBD1. CDR1 and CDR2 from the germline V gene are SGHDT and YYEEEE. Trimming at V came to 0 bases and at J to 8 bases, leaving 3 bases not matched to a gene. This CDR3 has 13 residues. For the CDR3, the DNA is TGTGCCAGCAGCTTGGGTCCAGGGGGCGGCTACACCTTC. Translated, it gives CASSLGPGGGYTF.

This clone was seen more than once but under ten times. The rearrangement uses TRBV5-6 and TRBJ2-7; the D gene is possibly TRBD1 (6 bases). The CDR3 covers 16 residues. Deletions cut 7 bases from V and 6 bases from J, with 26 bases between. CDR1 and CDR2 (germline): SGHDT, YYEEEE. The CDR3 loop reads CASRLRVEQGLGEQYF. Written as DNA, the CDR3 is TGTGCCAGCCGTTTGCGGGTCGAGCAGGGGCTCGGCGAGCAGTACTTC.

As to this clone: The sample carries other DNA sequences with the same CDR3. CDR3 sequence: CASSEGRYTEAFF. The CDR3 bases are TGTGCCAGCAGTGAAGGCAGATACACTGAAGCTTTCTTT. This chain joins TRBV6-1 and TRBJ1-1; D gene ambiguous. Trimming took off 1 base at V and 3 bases at J, with 6 bases between the two ends. Germline V lookup: CDR1 MNHNS, CDR2 SASEGT. The CDR3 contains 13 residues.

The CDR3 reads CASSPGGGVTEAFF. CDR3 bases: TGTGCCAGCAGCCCGGGGGGGGGCGTCACTGAAGCTTTCTTT. The V call is TRBV5-6, the J call TRBJ1-1; a possible D gene is TRBD1 (6 bases). This CDR3 spans 14 amino acids. Germline V gene data show CDR1 as SGHDT and CDR2 as YYEEEE. Trimming stripped 4 bases from V and 4 bases from J, with 14 bases between. Based on the CDR3 plus reference TRBV5-6 and TRBJ1-1, the full variable domain is DAGVTQSPTHLIKTRGQQVTLRCSPKSGHDTVSWYQQALGQGPQFIFQYYEEEERQRGNFPDRFSGHQFPNYSSELNVNALLLGDSALYLCASSPGGGVTEAFFGQGTRLTVV.

V gene TRBV6-5 combines with J gene TRBJ2-3; D is perhaps TRBD1 (6 bases). The CDR3 sequence is 15 residues long. V was shortened by 0 bases and J by 2 bases, with 9 bases between the two germline ends. CDR1 is MNHEY and CDR2 is SVGAGI in the germline V gene. The CDR3 reads CASSYSAGATDTQYF. CDR3 nucleotide sequence: TGTGCCAGCAGTTACTCGGCAGGGGCCACAGATACGCAGTATTTT.

V and J are TRBV28 and TRBJ2-5; D not certain. There are 14 residues in the CDR3. The germline V gene has CDR1 MDHEN and CDR2 SYDVKM. Trimming took 6 bases from V and 1 from J, leaving 12 bases between them. As DNA, the CDR3 is TGTGCCAGCAGCCGAACAGCCAGCCAAGAGACCCAGTACTTC. Protein sequence: CASSRTASQETQYF.

The V call is TRBV4-3, the J call TRBJ2-7, with D possibly being TRBD2 (5 bases). CDR3 length equals 14 residues. Germline V gene sequence: CDR1 LGHNA, CDR2 YSLEER. Trimming took 0 bases from V and 9 from J, leaving 15 bases between them. CDR3 coding DNA: TGCGCCAGCAGCCAAGATTATGAAGTTGGGAGGCAGTACTTC. Translation: CASSQDYEVGRQYF.

V gene TRBV18 combines with J gene TRBJ2-7; D is ambiguous. V dropped 0 bases and J dropped 4 bases, with 7 bases sitting between them. The CDR3 is made up of 13 amino acids. The germline CDR1 and CDR2 sequences are KGHSH and LQKENI. CDR3 sequence (DNA): TGTGCCAGCTCACCACCCTCACAATACGAGCAGTACTTC. Amino acid sequence: CASSPPSQYEQYF.

The rearrangement uses TRBV30 and TRBJ2-3; 8 bases align to TRBD2. This CDR3 spans 17 amino acids. CDR1 and CDR2 from the germline V gene are GTSNPN and SVGIG (reference sequence). V gave up 0 bases and J gave up 7 bases; unmatched junction bases: 15. CDR3 nucleotides: TGTGCCTGGAGTGTACATTCGGGGGGGGCTTCTTTTTATACGCAGTATTTT. Its protein is CAWSVHSGGASFYTQYF. Full variable domain (rest looked up from reference TRBV30 and TRBJ2-3): SQTIHQWPATLVQPVGSPLSLECTVEGTSNPNLYWYRQAAGRGLQLLFYSVGIGQISSEVPQNLSASRPQDRQFILSSKKLLLSDSGFYLCAWSVHSGGASFYTQYFGPGTRLTVL.

The CDR3 reads CASSQDRGLQETQYF. CDR3 nucleotide sequence: TGTGCCAGCAGCCAAGATCGCGGCTTACAAGAGACCCAGTACTTC. The chain has TRBV4-2 and TRBJ2-5, with D uncertain. Germline CDR1 and CDR2: LGHNA and YNFKEQ. V shed 0 bases and J shed 2 bases, with 10 bases lying between them. This CDR3 has 15 residues.

The chain employs TRBV6-5 and TRBJ2-7; D possibly corresponds to TRBD2 (6 bases). V lost 6 bases and J 1 base, leaving 16 bases between the germline ends. The CDR3 contains 15 residues. Germline V gene sequence: CDR1 MNHEY, CDR2 SVGAGI. The CDR3 spells CASSRSGGNSYEQYF. The CDR3 nucleotides are TGTGCCAGCAGCCGTAGCGGAGGTAATTCCTACGAGCAGTACTTC.

The chain uses TRBV7-2 and TRBJ2-3; D might be TRBD2 (5 bases). Per germline, CDR1 SGHTA and CDR2 FQGNSA. Deletions cut 6 bases from V and 4 bases from J, with 14 bases between. The CDR3 covers 14 residues. This chain's CDR3 is CASRPQSGSDTQYF. The CDR3 nucleotides are TGTGCCAGCAGGCCACAGTCGGGGTCAGATACGCAGTATTTT.

CDR3 in amino acids: CASSLGSPGRGYQETQYF. The DNA for the CDR3 is TGTGCCAGCAGCTTGGGTTCCCCGGGCAGGGGGTATCAAGAGACCCAGTACTTC. The chain couples TRBV5-5 to TRBJ2-5; 7 nucleotides align to TRBD1. After removal of 0 bases from V and 2 bases from J, the junction contained 13 bases not matched to a gene. The CDR3 is 18 amino acids. From germline, CDR1 is SGHKS and CDR2 YYEKEE (reference sequence).

J is TRBJ1-6 and V is TRBV27; TRBD1 matches 7 bases. Trimming cost V 3 bases and J 6 bases; bases outside gene matches: 2. The germline V gene encodes CDR1 MNHEY and CDR2 SMNVEV (reference sequence). The CDR3 is 14 amino acids. CDR3 region: CASSFRGANSPLHF. The CDR3, as DNA: TGTGCCAGCAGTTTCAGGGGGGCTAATTCACCCCTCCACTTT.

The chain uses TRBV7-8 and TRBJ2-3, with TRBD2 as a possible D gene (6 bases). Per the germline V gene, CDR1 is SGHVS and CDR2 is FQNEAQ. V gave up 4 bases and J gave up 2 bases, with 10 bases separating them. The CDR3 has 14 amino acids. The CDR3 is CASSWTTNTDTQYF. The CDR3 nucleotides are TGTGCCAGCAGCTGGACTACCAACACAGATACGCAGTATTTT.

This clone was counted a single time. This rearrangement joins TRBV29-1 to TRBJ2-3; no firm D call. CDR1 is SQVTM, CDR2 ANQGSEA, per germline. The CDR3 covers 13 residues. V was cut by 4 bases and J by 3 bases, with 11 bases left in between. The CDR3 DNA reads TGCAGCGTTGGACGAGCGTATACAGATACGCAGTATTTT. Amino acids: CSVGRAYTDTQYF.

This clone was seen just once. V usage is TRBV5-5 and J usage is TRBJ1-5; D unresolved. The CDR3 has 13 residues. V lost 0 bases to trimming and J lost 5 bases, with 6 bases between them. Germline CDR1 SGHKS, CDR2 YYEKEE (reference sequence). CDR3 DNA sequence: TGTGCCAGCAGCTTGGCCGGAGATCAGCCCCAGCATTTT. Amino acids: CASSLAGDQPQHF.